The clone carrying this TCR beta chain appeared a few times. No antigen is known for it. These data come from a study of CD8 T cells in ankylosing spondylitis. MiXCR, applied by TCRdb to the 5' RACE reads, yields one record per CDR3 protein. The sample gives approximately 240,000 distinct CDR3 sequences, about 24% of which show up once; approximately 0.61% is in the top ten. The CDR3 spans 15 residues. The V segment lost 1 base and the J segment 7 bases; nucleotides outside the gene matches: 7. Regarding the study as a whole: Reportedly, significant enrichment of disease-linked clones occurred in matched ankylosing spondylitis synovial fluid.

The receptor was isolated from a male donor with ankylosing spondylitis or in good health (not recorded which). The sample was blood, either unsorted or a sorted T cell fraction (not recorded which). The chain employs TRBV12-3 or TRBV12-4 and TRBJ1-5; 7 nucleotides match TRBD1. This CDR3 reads CASSLDRGTGQPQHF. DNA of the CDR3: TGTGCCAGCAGTTTAGACAGGGGCACGGGCCAGCCCCAGCATTTT.